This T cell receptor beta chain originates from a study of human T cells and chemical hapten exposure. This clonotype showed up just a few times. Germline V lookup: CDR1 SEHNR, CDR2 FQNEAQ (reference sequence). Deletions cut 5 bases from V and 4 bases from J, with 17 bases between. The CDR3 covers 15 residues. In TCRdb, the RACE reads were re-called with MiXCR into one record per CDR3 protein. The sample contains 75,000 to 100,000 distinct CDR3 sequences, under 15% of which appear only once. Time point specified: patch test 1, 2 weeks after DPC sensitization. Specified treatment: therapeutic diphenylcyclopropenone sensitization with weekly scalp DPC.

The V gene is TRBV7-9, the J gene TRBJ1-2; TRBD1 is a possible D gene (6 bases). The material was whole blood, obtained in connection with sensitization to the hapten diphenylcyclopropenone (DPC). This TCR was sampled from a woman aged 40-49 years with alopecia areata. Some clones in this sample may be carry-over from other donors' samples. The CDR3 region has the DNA TGTGCCAGCAGCCTTACCGGGACAATCATCTATGGCTACACCTTC. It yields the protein CASSLTGTIIYGYTF. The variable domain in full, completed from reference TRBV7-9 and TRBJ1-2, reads DTGVSQNPRHKITKRGQNVTFRCDPISEHNRLYWYRQTLGQGPEFLTYFQNEAQLEKSRLLSDRFSAERPKGSFSTLEIQRTEQGDSAMYLCASSLTGTIIYGYTFGSGTRLTVV.